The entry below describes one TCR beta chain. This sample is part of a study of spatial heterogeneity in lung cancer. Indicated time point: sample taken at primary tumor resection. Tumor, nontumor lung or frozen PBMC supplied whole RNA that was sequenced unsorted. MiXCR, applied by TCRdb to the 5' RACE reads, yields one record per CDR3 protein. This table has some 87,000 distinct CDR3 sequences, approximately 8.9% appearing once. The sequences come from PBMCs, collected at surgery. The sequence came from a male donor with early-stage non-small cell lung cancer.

The CDR3 here is CASSPGRDTQYF. In DNA, the CDR3 is TGTGCCAGCAGCCCGGGGCGGGATACGCAGTATTTT. The V gene is TRBV3-1, the J gene TRBJ2-3; D possibly matches TRBD1 or TRBD2 (5 bases each). The germline V gene has CDR1 LGHDT and CDR2 YNNKEL (reference sequence). The CDR3 covers 12 residues. V gave up 4 bases and J gave up 6 bases, with 8 bases separating them.